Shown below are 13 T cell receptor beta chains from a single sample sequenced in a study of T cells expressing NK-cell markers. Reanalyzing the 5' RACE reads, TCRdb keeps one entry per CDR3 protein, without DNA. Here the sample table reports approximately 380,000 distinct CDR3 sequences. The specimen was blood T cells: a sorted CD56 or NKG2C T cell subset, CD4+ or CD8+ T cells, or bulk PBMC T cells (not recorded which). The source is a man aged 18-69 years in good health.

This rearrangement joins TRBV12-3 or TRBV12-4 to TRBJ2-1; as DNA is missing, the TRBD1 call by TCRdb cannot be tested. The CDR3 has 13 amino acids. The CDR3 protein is CASSSTGMGEQFF.

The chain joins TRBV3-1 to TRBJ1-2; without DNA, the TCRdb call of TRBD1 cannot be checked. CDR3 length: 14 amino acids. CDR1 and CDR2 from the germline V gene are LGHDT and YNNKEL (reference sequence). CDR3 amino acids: CASRPGGADYGYTF.

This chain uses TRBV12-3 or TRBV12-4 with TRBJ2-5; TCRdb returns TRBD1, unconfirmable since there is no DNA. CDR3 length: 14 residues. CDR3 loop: CASRRDRGIETQYF.

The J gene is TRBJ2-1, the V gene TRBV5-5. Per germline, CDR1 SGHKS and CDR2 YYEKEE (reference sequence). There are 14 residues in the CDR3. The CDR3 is CASSLEVSSNEQFF.

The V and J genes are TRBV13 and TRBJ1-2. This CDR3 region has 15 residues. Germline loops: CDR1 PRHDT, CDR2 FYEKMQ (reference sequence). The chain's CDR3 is CASSLDGRSNYGYTF.

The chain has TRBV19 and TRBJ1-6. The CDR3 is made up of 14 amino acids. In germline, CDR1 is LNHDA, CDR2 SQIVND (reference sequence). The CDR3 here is CASSIMGYNSPLHF.

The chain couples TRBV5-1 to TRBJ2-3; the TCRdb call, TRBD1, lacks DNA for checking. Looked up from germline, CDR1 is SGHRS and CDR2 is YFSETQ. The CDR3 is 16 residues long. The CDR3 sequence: CASSLQGARGTDTQYF.

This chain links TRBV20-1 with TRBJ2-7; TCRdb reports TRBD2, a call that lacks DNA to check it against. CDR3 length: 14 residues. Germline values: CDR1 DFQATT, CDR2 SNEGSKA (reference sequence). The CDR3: CSAHSGGDSYEQYF.

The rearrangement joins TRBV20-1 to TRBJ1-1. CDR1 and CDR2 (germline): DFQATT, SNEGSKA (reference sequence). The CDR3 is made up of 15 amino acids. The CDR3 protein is CSARDSNLMNTEAFF.

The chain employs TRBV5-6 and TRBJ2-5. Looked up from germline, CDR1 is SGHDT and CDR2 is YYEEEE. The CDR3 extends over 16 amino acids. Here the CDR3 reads CASSLDTYPDQETQYF.

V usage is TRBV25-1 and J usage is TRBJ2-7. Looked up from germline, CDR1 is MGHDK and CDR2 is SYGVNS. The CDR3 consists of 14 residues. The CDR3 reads CASSGSGSIYEQYF.

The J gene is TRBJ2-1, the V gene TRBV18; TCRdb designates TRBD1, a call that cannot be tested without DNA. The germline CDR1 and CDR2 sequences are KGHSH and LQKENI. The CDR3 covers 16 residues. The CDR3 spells CASSPLGGGSYNEQFF. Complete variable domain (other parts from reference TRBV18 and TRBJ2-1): NAGVMQNPRHLVRRRGQEARLRCSPMKGHSHVYWYRQLPEEGLKFMVYLQKENIIDESGMPKERFSAEFPKEGPSILRIQQVVRGDSAAYFCASSPLGGGSYNEQFFGPGTRLTVL.

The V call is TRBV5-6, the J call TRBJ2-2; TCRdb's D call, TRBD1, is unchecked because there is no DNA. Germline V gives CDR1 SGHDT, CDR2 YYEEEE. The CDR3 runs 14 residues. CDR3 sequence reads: CASSLQGFTGELFF.